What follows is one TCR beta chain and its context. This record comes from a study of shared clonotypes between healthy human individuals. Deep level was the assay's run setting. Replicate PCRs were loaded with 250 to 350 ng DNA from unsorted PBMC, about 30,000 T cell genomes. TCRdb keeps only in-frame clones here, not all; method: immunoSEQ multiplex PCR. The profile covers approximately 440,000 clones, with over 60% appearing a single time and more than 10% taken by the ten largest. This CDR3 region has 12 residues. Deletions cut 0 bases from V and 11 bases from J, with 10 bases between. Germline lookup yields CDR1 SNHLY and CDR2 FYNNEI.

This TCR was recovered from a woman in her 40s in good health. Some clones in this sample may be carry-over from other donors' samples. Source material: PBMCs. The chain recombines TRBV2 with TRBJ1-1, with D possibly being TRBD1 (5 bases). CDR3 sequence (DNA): TGTGCCAGCAGTGAAGCCATCAGGGACGCTTTCTTT. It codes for CASSEAIRDAFF.